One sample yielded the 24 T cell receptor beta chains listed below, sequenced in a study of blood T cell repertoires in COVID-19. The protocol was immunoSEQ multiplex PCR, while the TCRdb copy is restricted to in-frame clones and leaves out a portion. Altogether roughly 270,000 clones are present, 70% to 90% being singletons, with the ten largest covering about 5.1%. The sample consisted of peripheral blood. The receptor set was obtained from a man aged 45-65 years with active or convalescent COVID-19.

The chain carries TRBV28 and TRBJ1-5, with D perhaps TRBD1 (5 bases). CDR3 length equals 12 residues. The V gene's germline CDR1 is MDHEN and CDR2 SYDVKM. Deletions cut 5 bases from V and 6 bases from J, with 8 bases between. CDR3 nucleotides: TGTGCCAGCAGTCTCCAGGGTCAGCCCCAGCATTTT. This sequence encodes CASSLQGQPQHF.

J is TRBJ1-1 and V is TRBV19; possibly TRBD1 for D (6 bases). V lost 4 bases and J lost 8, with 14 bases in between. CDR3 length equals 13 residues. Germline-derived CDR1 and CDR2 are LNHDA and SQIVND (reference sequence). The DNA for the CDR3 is TGTGCCAGTAGTACCACTCCCACAGGGGAAGCTTTCTTT. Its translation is CASSTTPTGEAFF. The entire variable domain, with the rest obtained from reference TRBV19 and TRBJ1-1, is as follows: DGGITQSPKYLFRKEGQNVTLSCEQNLNHDAMYWYRQDPGQGLRLIYYSQIVNDFQKGDIAEGYSVSREKKESFPLTVTSAQKNPTAFYLCASSTTPTGEAFFGQGTRLTVV.

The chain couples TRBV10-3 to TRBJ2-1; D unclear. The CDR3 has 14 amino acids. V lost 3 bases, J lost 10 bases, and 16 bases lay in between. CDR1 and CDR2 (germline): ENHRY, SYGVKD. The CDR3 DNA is TGTGCCATCAGTGACCCGGCCTGGGCCAGGGAGCAGTTCTTC. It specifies CAISDPAWAREQFF.

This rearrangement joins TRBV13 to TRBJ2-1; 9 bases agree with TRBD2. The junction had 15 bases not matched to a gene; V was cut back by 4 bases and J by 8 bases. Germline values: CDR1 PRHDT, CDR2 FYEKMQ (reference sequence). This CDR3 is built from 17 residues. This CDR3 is CASSSPLEAGGPHEQFF. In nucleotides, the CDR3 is TGTGCCAGCAGCTCCCCCCTGGAGGCGGGAGGGCCACATGAGCAGTTCTTC.

The CDR3 sequence: CASSTRQVGSSGYTF. The CDR3 coding sequence is TGTGCCAGTAGTACTCGACAGGTCGGAAGTTCTGGCTACACCTTC. This chain uses TRBV19 with TRBJ1-2, with D possibly matching TRBD1 (6 bases). The CDR3 has 15 amino acids. The ends were cut back, 4 bases at V and 7 bases at J, with 19 bases in the middle. In germline, CDR1 is LNHDA, CDR2 SQIVND (reference sequence).

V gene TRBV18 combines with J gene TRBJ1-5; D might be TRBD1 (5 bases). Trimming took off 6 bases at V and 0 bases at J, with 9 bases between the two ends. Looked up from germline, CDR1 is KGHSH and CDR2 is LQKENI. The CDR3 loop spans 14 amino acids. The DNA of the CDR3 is TGTGCCAGCTCGGGGGGGATTAGCAATCAGCCCCAGCATTTT. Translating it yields CASSGGISNQPQHF.

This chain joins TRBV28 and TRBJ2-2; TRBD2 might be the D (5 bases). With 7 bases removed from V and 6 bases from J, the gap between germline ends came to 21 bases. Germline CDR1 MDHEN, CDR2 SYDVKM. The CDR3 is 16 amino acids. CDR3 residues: CASTTSQRGLAGELFF. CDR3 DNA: TGTGCCAGCACCACTAGTCAACGAGGGTTGGCCGGGGAGCTGTTTTTT.

As DNA, the CDR3 is TGTGCCAGCAGCCCGGGGGGGGCCACAGATACGCAGTATTTT. As protein: CASSPGGATDTQYF. The V and J genes are TRBV13 and TRBJ2-3; 8 bases match TRBD2. The CDR3 contains 14 residues. From germline, CDR1 is PRHDT and CDR2 FYEKMQ (reference sequence). Unmatched junction bases numbered 3, after V lost 5 bases and J lost 2 bases.

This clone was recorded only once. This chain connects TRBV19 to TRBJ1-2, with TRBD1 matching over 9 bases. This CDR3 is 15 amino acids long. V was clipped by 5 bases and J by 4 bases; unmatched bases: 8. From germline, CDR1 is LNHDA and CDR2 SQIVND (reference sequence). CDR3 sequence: CASSLWGQGAYGYTF. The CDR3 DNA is TGTGCCAGTAGTCTATGGGGACAGGGCGCCTATGGCTACACCTTC.

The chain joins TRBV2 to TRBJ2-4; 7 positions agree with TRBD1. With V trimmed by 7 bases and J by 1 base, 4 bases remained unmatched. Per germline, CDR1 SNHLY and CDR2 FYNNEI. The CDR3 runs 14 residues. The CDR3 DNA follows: TGTGCCAGCACCGAGACAGGGGCCAAAAACATTCAGTACTTC. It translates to CASTETGAKNIQYF.

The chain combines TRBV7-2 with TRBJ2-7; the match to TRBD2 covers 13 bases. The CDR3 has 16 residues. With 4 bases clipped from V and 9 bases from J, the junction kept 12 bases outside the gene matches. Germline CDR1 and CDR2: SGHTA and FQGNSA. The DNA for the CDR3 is TGTGCCAGCAGCTCCGCTCCGGGACTAGCGGGATCCGCGCAGTACTTC. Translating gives CASSSAPGLAGSAQYF.

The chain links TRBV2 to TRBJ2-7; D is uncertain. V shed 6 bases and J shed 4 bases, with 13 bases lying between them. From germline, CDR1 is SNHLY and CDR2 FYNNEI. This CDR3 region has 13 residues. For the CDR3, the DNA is TGTGCCAGCAGCCCCCAAAGCGAGTACGAGCAGTACTTC. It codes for CASSPQSEYEQYF.

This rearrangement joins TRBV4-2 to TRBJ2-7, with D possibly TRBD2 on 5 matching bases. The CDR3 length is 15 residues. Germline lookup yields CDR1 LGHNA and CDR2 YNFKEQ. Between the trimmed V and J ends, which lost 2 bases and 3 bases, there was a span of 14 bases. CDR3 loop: CASSQNPLGVYEQYF. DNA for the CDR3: TGTGCCAGCAGCCAAAACCCCCTCGGGGTCTACGAGCAGTACTTC.

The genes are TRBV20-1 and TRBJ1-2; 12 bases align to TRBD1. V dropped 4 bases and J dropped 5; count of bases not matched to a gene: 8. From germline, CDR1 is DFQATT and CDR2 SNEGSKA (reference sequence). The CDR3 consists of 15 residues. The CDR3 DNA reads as TGCAGTGCTATTGACCGGGACAGGGGGCTGTATGGCTACACCTTC. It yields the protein CSAIDRDRGLYGYTF.

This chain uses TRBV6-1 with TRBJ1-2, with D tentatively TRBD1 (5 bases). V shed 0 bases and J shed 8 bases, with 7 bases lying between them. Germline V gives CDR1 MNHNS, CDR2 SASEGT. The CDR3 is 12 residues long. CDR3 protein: CASSEAGQGYTF. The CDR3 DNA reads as TGTGCCAGCAGTGAAGCGGGGCAGGGCTACACCTTC.

The CDR3 protein is CASSNPGLAGVASYNEQFF. CDR3 DNA sequence: TGCGCCAGCAGCAATCCGGGACTAGCGGGAGTTGCGTCCTACAATGAGCAGTTCTTC. The V and J genes are TRBV5-1 and TRBJ2-1; 14 bases match TRBD2. This CDR3 spans 19 amino acids. Germline lookup yields CDR1 SGHRS and CDR2 YFSETQ. The V and J ends lost 4 bases and 1 base, in that order; junction bases with no gene match: 10. The whole variable domain, filled in from reference TRBV5-1 and TRBJ2-1, reads KAGVTQTPRYLIKTRGQQVTLSCSPISGHRSVSWYQQTPGQGLQFLFEYFSETQRNKGNFPGRFSGRQFSNSRSEMNVSTLELGDSALYLCASSNPGLAGVASYNEQFFGPGTRLTVL.

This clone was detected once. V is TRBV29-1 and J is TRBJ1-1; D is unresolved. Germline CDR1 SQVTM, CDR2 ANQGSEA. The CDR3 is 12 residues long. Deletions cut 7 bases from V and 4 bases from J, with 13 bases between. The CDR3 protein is CSAGRYTTEAFF. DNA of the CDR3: TGCAGCGCGGGGAGGTACACCACTGAAGCTTTCTTT.

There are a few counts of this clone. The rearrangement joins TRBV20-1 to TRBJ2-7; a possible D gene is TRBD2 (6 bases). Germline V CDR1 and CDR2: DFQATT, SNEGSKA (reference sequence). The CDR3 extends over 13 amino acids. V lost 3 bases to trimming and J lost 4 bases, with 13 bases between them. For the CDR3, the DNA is TGCAGTGCTAGTAGGAGGGCGGGATACGAGCAGTACTTC. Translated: CSASRRAGYEQYF.

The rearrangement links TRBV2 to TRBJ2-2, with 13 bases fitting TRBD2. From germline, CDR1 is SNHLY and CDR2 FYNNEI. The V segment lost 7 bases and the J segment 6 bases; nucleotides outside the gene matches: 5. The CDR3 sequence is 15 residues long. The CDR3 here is CASNPGLAGPGELFF. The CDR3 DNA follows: TGTGCCAGCAATCCGGGACTAGCGGGACCCGGGGAGCTGTTTTTT.

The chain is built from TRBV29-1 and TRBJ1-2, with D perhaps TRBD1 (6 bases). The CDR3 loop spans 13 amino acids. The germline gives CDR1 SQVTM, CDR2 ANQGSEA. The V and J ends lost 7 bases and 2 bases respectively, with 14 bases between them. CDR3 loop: CSATIDRNYGYTF. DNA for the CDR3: TGCAGCGCCACAATCGACAGGAACTATGGCTACACCTTC.

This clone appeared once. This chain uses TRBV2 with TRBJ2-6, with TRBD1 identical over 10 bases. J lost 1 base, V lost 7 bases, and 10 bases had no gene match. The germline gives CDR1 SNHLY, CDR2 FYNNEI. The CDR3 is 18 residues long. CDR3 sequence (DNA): TGTGCCAGCAAGAAGACCGGACAGGGGGTTTCTGGGGCCAACGTCCTGACTTTC. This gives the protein CASKKTGQGVSGANVLTF.

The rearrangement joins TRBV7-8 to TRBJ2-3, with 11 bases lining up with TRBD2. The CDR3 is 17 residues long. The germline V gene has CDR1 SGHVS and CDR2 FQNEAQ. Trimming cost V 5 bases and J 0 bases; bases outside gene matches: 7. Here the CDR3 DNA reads TGTGCCAGCAGCGGACGACTAGCGGGGACTAGCACAGATACGCAGTATTTT. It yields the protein CASSGRLAGTSTDTQYF.

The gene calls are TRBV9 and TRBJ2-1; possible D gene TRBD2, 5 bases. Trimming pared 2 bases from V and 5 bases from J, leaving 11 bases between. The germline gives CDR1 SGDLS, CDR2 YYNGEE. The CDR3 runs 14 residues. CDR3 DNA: TGTGCCAGCAGCGTGCGGGCGGCAGACAATGAGCAGTTCTTC. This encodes CASSVRAADNEQFF.

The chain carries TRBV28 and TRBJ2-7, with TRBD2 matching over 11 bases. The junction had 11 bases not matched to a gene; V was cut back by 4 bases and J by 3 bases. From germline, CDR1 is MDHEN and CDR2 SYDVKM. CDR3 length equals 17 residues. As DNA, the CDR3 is TGTGCCAGCAGTTCTCCTAGCGGGAGGTCCCGTGGCTACGAGCAGTACTTC. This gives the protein CASSSPSGRSRGYEQYF. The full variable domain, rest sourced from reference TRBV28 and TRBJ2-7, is DVKVTQSSRYLVKRTGEKVFLECVQDMDHENMFWYRQDPGLGLRLIYFSYDVKMKEKGDIPEGYSVSREKKERFSLILESASTNQTSMYLCASSSPSGRSRGYEQYFGPGTRLTVT.